This section outlines one TCR beta chain sequence together with its context. No cognate antigen has been identified for it. The sample holds no much larger clone one base away, and base qualities are not on file. CDR1 is given as MNHEY and CDR2 as SMNVEV, both from the germline V gene (reference sequence). From the cysteine up to the phenylalanine, the CDR3 has a length of 14 residues. This entry keeps only the CDR3 DNA: 42 bases, framed from base 1. Between the V and J ends, shortened by 5 bases and 6 bases respectively, the junction contains 13 bases. Only healthy Caucasian donors were included. Three pairs of female monozygotic twins, all aged roughly 18 to 29 years, made up the twin cohort. Positive isolation kits from Invitrogen were used to isolate the CD4+ and CD8+ T cell populations. These data originate in a study of identical twins (dated by TCRdb to about 2016). About the full investigation: To test whether fetal clonotypes persist, the study used deep sequencing on TCR alpha and beta repertoires from monozygotic twins, unrelated adults of various ages, and cord blood. Replicate twin experiments were performed at different times using different library preparation protocols to rule out contamination. General findings and caveats noted by the study authors: Compared with coincidental sharing between unrelated individuals, an excess of low generation-probability sequences was observed among out-of-frame TCR alpha sequences shared between twins. Abundant cord blood beta clonotypes carried fewer insertions; young adult naive repertoires showed a weaker similar trend, while memory repertoires showed none. Conclusions relied on cross-sectional statistical analysis, since the same donors could not be followed over many years. In monozygotic twins, out-of-frame TCR alpha sharing was systematically underestimated by recombination models, although the models agreed with sharing between unrelated individuals. Zero-insertion analyses could be partly confounded by invariant T cells such as MAIT and iNKT, though diverse VJ usage argued against such confounding for most clonotypes. The excess sharing between twins in beta out-of-frame sequences was weaker because fewer shared sequences reduced the signal-to-noise ratio.

Library construction relied on 5' RACE. Reads for this sample came from an Illumina HiSeq 2000. A universal primer binding site was added through template switching, and the final cDNA carried a unique molecular identifier so that TCR cDNA molecules could be counted accurately. Specific primers in the conserved constant-segment region were used to synthesize first-strand cDNA for TCR alpha and beta chains. Each cDNA library was double barcoded, with a SMART-Mk sample barcode plus Illumina barcodes, to control for contamination. TruSeq adapter sequences and Illumina sample barcodes were added in two successive PCR steps. TCR alpha and beta cDNA libraries were sequenced on the Illumina HiSeq platform with custom primers. The original pipeline was this. Unique molecular identifiers were extracted from raw reads with MiGEC, and CDR3 positions were determined with MiXCR. For each individual, recombination models were inferred using an EM algorithm with the repgenHMM and IGoR tools. Shared clonotypes were analyzed with the tcR package in R, and sharing was normalized by the product of cloneset sizes. To study raw recombination free of thymic and clonal selection effects, out-of-frame nonproductive sequences were analyzed. TCRdb reanalyzed the raw reads on its own, using fastp at Q25 for trimming and MiXCR for clone calling, and kept in-frame beta chains. Entries are consolidated by CDR3 protein sequence, retaining the most common genes and DNA. For this entry, the V and J calls and clone size follow TCRdb and not the study's own pipeline. The sample table holds more than 400,000 distinct CDR3 sequences, of which 13% to 15% were seen once. The ten biggest clones cover nearly 0.45% of the sample.

These same data were also listed under a study on yellow fever vaccine responses in identical twins. Drawing on the second study: According to the authors, in identical twins the way T cells responded to vaccination appeared partly convergent and partly personalized. In identical twins, the study followed T cell clones that responded to the vaccine with precision.

The clonotype was recovered from a woman between 18 and 29 years old in good health. Sequenced input: CD4+ T cells sorted from blood. The chain is encoded by TRBV27 joined to TRBJ2-2; the D element might be TRBD1 or TRBD2, as each aligns at 5 bases. The sequenced DNA is TGTGCCAGCAGTGTGGGGGAGAATGCCGGGGAGCTGTTTTTT. This encodes CASSVGENAGELFF.